This TCR beta chain came from a study of glioma-infiltrating T cells after dendritic cell vaccination. Study summary: Treatment, given 2003 to 2012, was autologous tumor lysate-pulsed dendritic cell vaccination. Overall study results and limits: Few patients contributed both blood and tumor specimens.

The protocol was immunoSEQ multiplex PCR, while the TCRdb copy is restricted to in-frame clones and leaves out a portion. The data show 50,000 to 75,000 clones, 85% seen once. As for this clone: The antigen is not known.

Time point: after dendritic cell vaccination, including at tumor progression/relapse. None of the glioblastoma patients had an isocitrate dehydrogenase mutation. This receptor was obtained from a human donor with glioblastoma. This material consisted of blood, taken after dendritic cell vaccination.

The CDR3 sequence is CASSTKDSMYNEQFF. The CDR3 DNA follows: TGTGCCAGTAGCACCAAGGACTCGATGTACAATGAGCAGTTCTTC. The gene calls are TRBV19 and TRBJ2-1; TRBD2 is a possible D gene (5 bases). Per the germline V gene, CDR1 is LNHDA and CDR2 is SQIVND (reference sequence). V lost 6 bases and J 4 bases, leaving 16 bases between the germline ends. This CDR3 is 15 amino acids long.